The 18 T cell receptor beta chains listed next were all sequenced from one sample in a study of tumor-infiltrating lymphocytes in primary liver carcinoma. Total RNA (around 500 ng) served as template for TCR beta cDNA synthesis primed by a constant-region primer. A slightly modified ARM-PCR protocol with three nested multiplex PCR rounds produced these TCR beta libraries. TRBV1-TRBV30 forward primers paired with a C-beta reverse primer were used in the first two PCR rounds, which ran about 11 cycles each. TCRdb used MiXCR to reprocess the multiplex PCR reads, holding one entry per CDR3 protein. The data hold 310,000 or so distinct CDR3 sequences, with nearly 60% observed a single time. Alongside blood RNA obtained from unsorted whole blood, germline DNA was also extracted. Sequencing was carried out using peripheral blood. These receptors came from a woman aged 25 to 45 with primary liver carcinoma and hepatitis B virus infection.

This chain links TRBV5-1 with TRBJ2-3, with TRBD2 as a possible D gene (6 bases). Trimming left V 2 bases short and J 4 bases short, with 20 bases between. The CDR3 runs 17 residues. Germline V gene sequence: CDR1 SGHRS, CDR2 YFSETQ. The CDR3 nucleotides read TGCGCCAGCAGCTTTTCGTCGAGTGGCGGGATTTCAGATACGCAGTATTTT. It encodes CASSFSSSGGISDTQYF.

The chain employs TRBV19 and TRBJ2-1; possibly TRBD1 for D (6 bases). The CDR3 is made up of 15 amino acids. V lost 1 base to trimming and J lost 3 bases, with 10 bases between them. CDR1 and CDR2 from the germline V gene are LNHDA and SQIVND (reference sequence). For the CDR3, the DNA is TGTGCCAGTAGTATAGGGCAGGGGCGCTACAATGAGCAGTTCTTC. Its translation is CASSIGQGRYNEQFF.

This clonotype was recorded many times. This sequence joins TRBV11-3 and TRBJ1-1; D unclear. Trimming took 2 bases from V and 5 from J, leaving 9 bases between them. There are 13 residues in the CDR3. CDR1 is SGHNT and CDR2 is YENEEA in the germline V gene. The CDR3 loop is CASSLSLGTEAFF. The CDR3 nucleotides read TGTGCCAGCAGCTTATCACTCGGTACTGAAGCTTTCTTT.

The V call is TRBV14, the J call TRBJ2-5; D call uncertain. CDR1 and CDR2 (germline): SGHDN, FVKESK. V gave up 1 base and J gave up 4 bases, with 7 bases separating them. The CDR3 is made up of 13 amino acids. Here the CDR3 DNA reads TGTGCCAGCAGCCAAGCTACCCTAGAGACCCAGTACTTC. As protein: CASSQATLETQYF.

The V call is TRBV6-5, the J call TRBJ1-1; D perhaps matches TRBD1 (5 bases). Germline loops: CDR1 MNHEY, CDR2 SVGAGI. Trimming took off 7 bases at V and 1 base at J, with 13 bases between the two ends. The CDR3 spans 14 residues. CDR3 amino acids: CASTWRGGNTEAFF. Here the CDR3 DNA reads TGTGCCAGCACCTGGCGGGGGGGGAACACTGAAGCTTTCTTT.

This clonotype turned up a few times. This chain joins TRBV6-1 and TRBJ1-2; D gene uncertain. Trimming pared 6 bases from V and 4 bases from J, leaving 9 bases between. The CDR3 runs to 12 residues. Germline V gene sequence: CDR1 MNHNS, CDR2 SASEGT. This CDR3 is CASRGNLYGYTF. In DNA, the CDR3 is TGTGCCAGCAGGGGAAATCTCTATGGCTACACCTTC.

This clonotype was picked up one time. Sequence at one end of the junction differs from germline and may be a read error. This rearrangement joins TRBV11-1 to TRBJ2-2; 10 bases are shared with TRBD1. The CDR3 is made up of 15 amino acids. CDR1 and CDR2 from the germline V gene are SGHAT and FQDESV (reference sequence). Here the CDR3 DNA reads TGTGCCAGCGGCTTAGGACAGGGGGACACCGGGGAGCTGTTTTTT. It encodes CASGLGQGDTGELFF.

Turning to this clonotype: No conserved phenylalanine or tryptophan is present at the end of the CDR3, so a read error is the likely explanation. The gene calls are TRBV6-2 or TRBV6-3 and TRBJ2-3; D is unresolved. Trimming shortened V by 6 bases and J by 6 bases, and 13 bases separated the two germline ends. There are 13 residues in the CDR3. Germline V gene lookup returns CDR1 MNHEY and CDR2 SVGEGT. CDR3 sequence (DNA): TGTGCCAGCAGCCGTAGACCCCCGGATACGCAGTATTCT. This encodes CASSRRPPDTQYS.

V and J are TRBV5-1 and TRBJ1-2, with D possibly TRBD1 on 6 matching bases. The CDR3 is 16 residues long. Germline V gene data show CDR1 as SGHRS and CDR2 as YFSETQ. Trimming shortened V by 6 bases and J by 2 bases, and 20 bases separated the two germline ends. CDR3 nucleotides: TGCGCCAGCACCCTCGGGGACAATACTGGAAACTATGGCTACACCTTC. This gives the protein CASTLGDNTGNYGYTF.

Details on this clonotype: At one end the junction does not follow the germline gene, possibly because of a read error. The chain links TRBV4-1 to TRBJ1-1; D is unclear. Germline V gene data show CDR1 as MGHRA and CDR2 as YSYEKL. This CDR3 is 14 amino acids long. The CDR3 DNA sequence: TGCGCCAGTAAGGACGCTCCCCTCCGCGATGAAGCCTTCTTT. It is translated as CASKDAPLRDEAFF.

This clonotype showed up just once. A much larger clone lies one base from this, so it may be a read error. V usage is TRBV29-1 and J usage is TRBJ2-5, with unresolved D. V lost 5 bases to trimming and J lost 2 bases, with 6 bases between them. CDR1 SQVTM and CDR2 ANQGSEA come from the germline V gene. The CDR3 is 11 residues long. The CDR3 loop is CSVRTQETQYF. The CDR3 DNA is TGCAGCGTTCGCACACAAGAGACCCAGTACTTC. The full variable domain, in which reference TRBV29-1 and TRBJ2-5 provide the parts outside the CDR3, is SAVISQKPSRDICQRGTSLTIQCQVDSQVTMMFWYRQQPGQSLTLIATANQGSEATYESGFVIDKFPISRPNLTFSTLTVSNMSPEDSSIYLCSVRTQETQYFGPGTRLLVL.

Turning to this clonotype: With a much larger clone just one base away, this may be a read error. This rearrangement joins TRBV10-3 to TRBJ2-7, with D unclear. CDR1 and CDR2 from the germline V gene are ENHRY and SYGVKD. This CDR3 contains 12 residues. Trimming pared 2 bases from V and 4 bases from J, leaving 6 bases between. Here the CDR3 reads CAISETIYEQYF. DNA of the CDR3: TGTGCCATCAGTGAGACGATTTACGAGCAGTACTTC.

This clonotype was observed at least ten times. The chain employs TRBV6-5 and TRBJ1-6, with D possibly being TRBD1 (5 bases). The CDR3 is 14 amino acids. V lost 2 bases and J lost 10, with 12 bases in between. Germline V gene data show CDR1 as MNHEY and CDR2 as SVGAGI. CDR3 region: CASSYAGAGSPLHF. The CDR3, as DNA: TGTGCCAGCAGTTACGCTGGGGCGGGCTCACCCCTCCACTTT.

About this clonotype itself: One end of the junction is discordant with germline, which a read error may explain. CDR3 region: CANSYPPTYEQYF. The DNA for the CDR3 is TGTGCCAACAGTTACCCACCTACTTACGAGCAGTACTTC. The chain carries TRBV6-5 and TRBJ2-7; D is uncertain. The CDR3 extends over 13 amino acids. Germline lookup yields CDR1 MNHEY and CDR2 SVGAGI.

To note about this clonotype: A much larger clone differs from this one at a single base, so this may be a read error. The CDR3 end shows no conserved phenylalanine or tryptophan, and so a read error is likely. This rearrangement joins TRBV29-1 to TRBJ1-2; 7 positions agree with TRBD1. J was trimmed by 5 bases and V by 5 bases; bases with no gene match: 5. CDR1 and CDR2 from the germline V gene are SQVTM and ANQGSEA. The CDR3 consists of 12 residues. CDR3 nucleotides: TGCAGCGTTCTTCAGGGGGGATATGGCTACACCCTC. Its translation: CSVLQGGYGYTL.

This clonotype was counted a few times. V is TRBV6-2 or TRBV6-3 and J is TRBJ2-3, with unresolved D. The germline gives CDR1 MNHEY, CDR2 SVGEGT. The CDR3 loop spans 13 amino acids. Trimming pared 6 bases from V and 1 base from J, leaving 8 bases between. The CDR3 bases are TGTGCCAGCAGAACCCCTGGCACAGATACGCAGTATTTT. The encoded protein is CASRTPGTDTQYF.

Of note for this clonotype: A much larger clone is a single base away; this may be a read error. The chain couples TRBV30 to TRBJ2-1; TRBD2 matches at 10 bases. Germline-derived CDR1 and CDR2 are GTSNPN and SVGIG (reference sequence). CDR3 length: 15 amino acids. Here the CDR3 reads CAWRLAGLSYNERFF. Here the CDR3 DNA reads TGTGCCTGGAGACTAGCGGGACTGTCCTACAATGAGCGGTTCTTC.

DNA for the CDR3: TGCGCCAGCAGCCAAGAGGGCAGGTCGAACACTGAAGCTTTCTTT. It is translated as CASSQEGRSNTEAFF. The chain couples TRBV4-3 to TRBJ1-1; D ambiguous. The CDR3 runs to 15 residues. CDR1 is LGHNA, CDR2 YSLEER, per germline. The V end lost 0 bases, the J end lost 1 base, and 9 bases lay between the germline ends.